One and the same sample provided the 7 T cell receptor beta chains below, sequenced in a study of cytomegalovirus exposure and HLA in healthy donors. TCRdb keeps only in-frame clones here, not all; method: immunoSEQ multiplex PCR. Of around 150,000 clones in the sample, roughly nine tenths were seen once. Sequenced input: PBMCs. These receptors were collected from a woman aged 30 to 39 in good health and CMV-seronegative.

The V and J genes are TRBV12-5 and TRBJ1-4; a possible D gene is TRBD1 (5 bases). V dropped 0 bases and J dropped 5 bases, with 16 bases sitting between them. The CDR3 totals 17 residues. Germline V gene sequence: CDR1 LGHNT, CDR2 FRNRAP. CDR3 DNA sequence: TGTGCTAGTGGTTTGGTATGGAGGAGGCAGGGAAATGAAAAACTGTTTTTT. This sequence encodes CASGLVWRRQGNEKLFF. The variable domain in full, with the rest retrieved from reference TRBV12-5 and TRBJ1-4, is DARVTQTPRHKVTEMGQEVTMRCQPILGHNTVFWYRQTMMQGLELLAYFRNRAPLDDSGMPKDRFSAEMPDATLATLKIQPSEPRDSAVYFCASGLVWRRQGNEKLFFGSGTQLSVL.

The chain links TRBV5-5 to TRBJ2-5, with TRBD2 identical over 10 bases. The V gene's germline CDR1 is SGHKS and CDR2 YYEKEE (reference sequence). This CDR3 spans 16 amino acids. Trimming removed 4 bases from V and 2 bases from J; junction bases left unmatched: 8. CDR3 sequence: CASSHLAGVGQETQYF. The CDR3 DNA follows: TGTGCCAGCAGCCATCTAGCGGGAGTGGGTCAAGAGACCCAGTACTTC.

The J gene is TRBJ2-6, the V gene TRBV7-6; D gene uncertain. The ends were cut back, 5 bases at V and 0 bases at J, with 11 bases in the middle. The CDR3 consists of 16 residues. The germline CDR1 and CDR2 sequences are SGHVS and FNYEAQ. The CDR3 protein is CASSGMSGSGANVLTF. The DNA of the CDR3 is TGTGCCAGCAGCGGGATGTCGGGCTCTGGGGCCAACGTCCTGACTTTC.

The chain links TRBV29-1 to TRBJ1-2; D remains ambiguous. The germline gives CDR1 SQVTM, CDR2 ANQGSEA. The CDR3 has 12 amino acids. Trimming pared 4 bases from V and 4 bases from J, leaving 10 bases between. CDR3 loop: CSVGFVGYGYTF. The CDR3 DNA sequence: TGCAGCGTTGGCTTTGTGGGCTATGGCTACACCTTC.

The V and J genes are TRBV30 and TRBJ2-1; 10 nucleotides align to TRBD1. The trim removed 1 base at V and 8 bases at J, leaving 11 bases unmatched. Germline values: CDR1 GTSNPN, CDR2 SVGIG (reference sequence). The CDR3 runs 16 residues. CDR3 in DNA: TGTGCCTGGAGTGACTACCGGGACAGGGGTTACCATGAGCAGTTCTTC. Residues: CAWSDYRDRGYHEQFF.

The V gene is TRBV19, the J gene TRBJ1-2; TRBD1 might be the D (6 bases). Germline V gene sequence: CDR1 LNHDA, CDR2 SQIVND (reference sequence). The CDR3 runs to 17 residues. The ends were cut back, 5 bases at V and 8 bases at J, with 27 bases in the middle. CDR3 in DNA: TGTGCCAGTAGTCACAAACCGGGGGCAGGACTTGTTCCCGGCTACACCTTC. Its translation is CASSHKPGAGLVPGYTF.

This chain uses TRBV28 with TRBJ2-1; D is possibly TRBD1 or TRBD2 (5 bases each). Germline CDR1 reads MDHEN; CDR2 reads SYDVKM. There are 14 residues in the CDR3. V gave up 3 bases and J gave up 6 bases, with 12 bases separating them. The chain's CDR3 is CASSFRGLINEQFF. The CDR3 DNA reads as TGTGCCAGCAGTTTTCGGGGCCTCATCAATGAGCAGTTCTTC. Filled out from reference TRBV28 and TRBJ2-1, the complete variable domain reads DVKVTQSSRYLVKRTGEKVFLECVQDMDHENMFWYRQDPGLGLRLIYFSYDVKMKEKGDIPEGYSVSREKKERFSLILESASTNQTSMYLCASSFRGLINEQFFGPGTRLTVL.